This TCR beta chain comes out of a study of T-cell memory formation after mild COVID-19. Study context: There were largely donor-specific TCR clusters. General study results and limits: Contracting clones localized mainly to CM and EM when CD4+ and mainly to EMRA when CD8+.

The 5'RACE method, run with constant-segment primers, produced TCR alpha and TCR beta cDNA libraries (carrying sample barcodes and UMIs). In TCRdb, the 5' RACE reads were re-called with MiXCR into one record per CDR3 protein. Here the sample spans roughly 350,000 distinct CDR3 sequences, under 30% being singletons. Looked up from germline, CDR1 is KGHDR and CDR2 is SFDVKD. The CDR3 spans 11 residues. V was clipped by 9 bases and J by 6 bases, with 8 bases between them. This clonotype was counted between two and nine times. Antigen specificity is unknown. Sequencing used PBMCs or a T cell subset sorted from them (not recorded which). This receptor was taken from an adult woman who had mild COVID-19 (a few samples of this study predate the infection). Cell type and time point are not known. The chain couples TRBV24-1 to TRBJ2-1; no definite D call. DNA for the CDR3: TGTGCCACCGGAGCCATCAATGAGCAGTTCTTC. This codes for CATGAINEQFF.